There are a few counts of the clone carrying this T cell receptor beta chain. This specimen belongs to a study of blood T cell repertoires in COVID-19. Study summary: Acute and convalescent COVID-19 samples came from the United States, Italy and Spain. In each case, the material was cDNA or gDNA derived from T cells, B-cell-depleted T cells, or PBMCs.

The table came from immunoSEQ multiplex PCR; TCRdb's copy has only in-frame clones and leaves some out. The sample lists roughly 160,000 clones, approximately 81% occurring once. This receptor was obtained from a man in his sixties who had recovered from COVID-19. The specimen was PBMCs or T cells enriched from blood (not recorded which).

Here the CDR3 DNA reads TGTGCTAGTGGTGCGACTAGCGGGAGGGTGGAGACCCAGTACTTC. This sequence encodes CASGATSGRVETQYF. The V and J genes are TRBV12-5 and TRBJ2-5; 14 bases fit TRBD2. The length of the CDR3 is 15 residues. The germline gives CDR1 LGHNT, CDR2 FRNRAP. Unmatched junction bases numbered 4, after V lost 5 bases and J lost 5 bases.